This entry lists 8 T cell receptor beta chains sequenced from one sample in a study of a mutant IDH1 vaccine in newly diagnosed glioma. Which antigens these TCRs recognize remains unknown. The time point denotes: week 23, last vaccination. Vaccination used 300 ug of mutant IDH1 20-mer peptide per dose, with topical imiquimod. Assay used: immunoSEQ multiplex PCR; TCRdb lists only in-frame clones, some missing. The profile covers roughly 51,000 clones, with about 81% appearing a single time and 6.5% to 9.5% taken by the ten largest. The source was PBMCs, collected from a glioma patient whose treatment included an IDH1 peptide vaccine. Receptors were obtained from a woman aged 40 to 50 with glioma. Some clones in this sample may be carry-over from other donors' samples.

The DNA for the CDR3 is TGTGCCAGCGGGGACCTCACGAACACCGGGGAGCTGTTTTTT. It encodes CASGDLTNTGELFF. The rearrangement joins TRBV9 to TRBJ2-2; D might be TRBD1 or TRBD2, each matching 5 bases. The V and J ends lost 7 bases and 0 bases respectively, with 10 bases between them. Looked up from germline, CDR1 is SGDLS and CDR2 is YYNGEE. The CDR3 is 14 residues long.

This clone was observed a few times. The chain links TRBV7-2 to TRBJ2-7, with D possibly being TRBD2 (6 bases). Germline V gene lookup returns CDR1 SGHTA and CDR2 FQGNSA. The CDR3 is made up of 13 amino acids. V lost 5 bases and J 7 bases, leaving 15 bases between the germline ends. CDR3 protein: CASSTVGGGEQYF. The CDR3 bases are TGTGCCAGCAGCACAGTGGGAGGAGGAGAGCAGTACTTC.

V and J are TRBV19 and TRBJ1-1; D possibly corresponds to TRBD1 (6 bases). Trimming took off 5 bases at V and 8 bases at J, with 12 bases between the two ends. CDR3 length equals 12 residues. The germline gives CDR1 LNHDA, CDR2 SQIVND (reference sequence). CDR3 in amino acids: CASSSTGEEAFF. In DNA form, the CDR3 reads TGTGCCAGTAGTTCGACAGGAGAAGAAGCTTTCTTT.

The chain links TRBV27 to TRBJ2-7; D possibly corresponds to TRBD1 (5 bases). The V gene's germline CDR1 is MNHEY and CDR2 SMNVEV (reference sequence). The CDR3 is 14 amino acids. Trimming took 6 bases from V and 6 from J, leaving 18 bases between them. CDR3 in DNA: TGTGCCAGCAGGGGGCCTAGATCCCAAGCCGAGCAGTACTTC. This translates into CASRGPRSQAEQYF.

CDR3 nucleotide sequence: TGCAGCGTTCCCAGGGGGGAAATCTTTAGCTATGGCTACACCTTC. Translated, it gives CSVPRGEIFSYGYTF. V is TRBV29-1 and J is TRBJ1-2, with 7 nucleotides matching TRBD1. The CDR3 is made up of 15 amino acids. Germline trimming cut 5 bases from V and 4 bases from J; bases unmatched to any gene: 13. Germline CDR1 is SQVTM and CDR2 is ANQGSEA. Drawing the rest from reference TRBV29-1 and TRBJ1-2, the complete variable domain is SAVISQKPSRDICQRGTSLTIQCQVDSQVTMMFWYRQQPGQSLTLIATANQGSEATYESGFVIDKFPISRPNLTFSTLTVSNMSPEDSSIYLCSVPRGEIFSYGYTFGSGTRLTVV.

V is TRBV18 and J is TRBJ2-7; possibly TRBD2 for D (5 bases). CDR3 length: 16 amino acids. Germline values: CDR1 KGHSH, CDR2 LQKENI. V was pared by 2 bases and J by 2 bases, with 16 bases between. The CDR3 sequence is CASSPEVPLTTYEQYF. The CDR3 coding sequence is TGTGCCAGCTCACCAGAGGTTCCCTTGACTACCTACGAGCAGTACTTC.

In its sample, this clone was seen a few times. V is TRBV7-9 and J is TRBJ2-5; 8 nucleotides align to TRBD2. V lost 0 bases and J lost 3; bases outside the gene matches: 3. Germline CDR1 and CDR2: SEHNR and FQNEAQ (reference sequence). The CDR3 has 15 residues. DNA for the CDR3: TGTGCCAGCAGCTTAGCGTCGGGAGGGAAAGAGACCCAGTACTTC. Protein: CASSLASGGKETQYF.

The rearrangement uses TRBV5-8 and TRBJ2-7, with D perhaps TRBD1 (5 bases). The CDR3 runs to 14 residues. The V end lost 3 bases, the J end lost 1 base, and 11 bases lay between the germline ends. The germline V gene has CDR1 SGHTS and CDR2 YDEGEE. CDR3 DNA: TGTGCCAGCAGCTACACAGGTCTTTCCTACGAGCAGTACTTC. Translating gives CASSYTGLSYEQYF. The entire variable domain, with the rest obtained from reference TRBV5-8 and TRBJ2-7, is as follows: EAGVTQSPTHLIKTRGQQATLRCSPISGHTSVYWYQQALGLGLQFLLWYDEGEERNRGNFPPRFSGRQFPNYSSELNVNALELEDSALYLCASSYTGLSYEQYFGPGTRLTVT.